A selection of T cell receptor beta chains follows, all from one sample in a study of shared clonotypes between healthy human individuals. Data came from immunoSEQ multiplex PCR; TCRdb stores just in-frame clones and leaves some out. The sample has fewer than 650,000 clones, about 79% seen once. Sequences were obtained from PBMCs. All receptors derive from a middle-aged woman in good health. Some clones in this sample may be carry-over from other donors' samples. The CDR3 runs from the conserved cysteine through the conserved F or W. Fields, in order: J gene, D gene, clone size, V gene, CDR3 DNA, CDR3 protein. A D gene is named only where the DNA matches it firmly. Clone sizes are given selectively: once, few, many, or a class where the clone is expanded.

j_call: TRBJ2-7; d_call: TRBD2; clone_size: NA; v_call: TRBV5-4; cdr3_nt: TGTGCCAGCAGCTTGGCAGTAGGGACTAGCGGGAGGTCCGGACAGTACTTC; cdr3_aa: CASSLAVGTSGRSGQYF
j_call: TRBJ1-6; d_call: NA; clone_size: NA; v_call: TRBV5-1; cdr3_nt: TGCGCCAGCAGCTTGGACTCACCTATTGTGTCACCCCTCCACTTT; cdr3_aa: CASSLDSPIVSPLHF
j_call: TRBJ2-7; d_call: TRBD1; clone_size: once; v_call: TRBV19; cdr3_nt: TGTGCCAGTAGTACGACGGACAGGTCCTACGAGCAGTACTTC; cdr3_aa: CASSTTDRSYEQYF
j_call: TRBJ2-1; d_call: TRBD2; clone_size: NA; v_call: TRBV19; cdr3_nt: TGTGCCAGTAGTATACTAGCGGGAGGGGCCTACAATGAGCAGTTCTTC; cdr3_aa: CASSILAGGAYNEQFF
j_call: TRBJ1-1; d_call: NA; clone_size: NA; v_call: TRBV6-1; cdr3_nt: TGTGCCAGCCGACGGGCCTTGAACACTGAAGCTTTCTTT; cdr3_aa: CASRRALNTEAFF
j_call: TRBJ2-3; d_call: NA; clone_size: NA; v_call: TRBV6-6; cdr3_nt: TGTGCCAGCAAGACAGCACAGGGCCCTAGCACAGATACGCAGTATTTT; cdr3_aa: CASKTAQGPSTDTQYF
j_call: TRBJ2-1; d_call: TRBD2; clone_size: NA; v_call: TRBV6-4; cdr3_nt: TGTGCCAGCAGTGAGTCGGGAGGGGCAGGAAATGAGCAGTTCTTC; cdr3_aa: CASSESGGAGNEQFF
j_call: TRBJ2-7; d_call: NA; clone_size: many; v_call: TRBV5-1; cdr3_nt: TGCGCCAGCAGCTTGGGACAGGCTACCTACGAGCAGTACTTC; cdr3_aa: CASSLGQATYEQYF
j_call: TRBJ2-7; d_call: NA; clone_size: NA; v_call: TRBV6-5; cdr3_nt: TGTGCCAGCAGTTACTCGATGGCCGGAACCTACGAGCAGTACTTC; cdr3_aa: CASSYSMAGTYEQYF
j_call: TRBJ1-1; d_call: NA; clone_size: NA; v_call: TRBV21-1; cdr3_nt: TGTGCTATTTTGCGCGGAGAGACTGAAGCTTTCTTT; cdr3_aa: CAILRGETEAFF
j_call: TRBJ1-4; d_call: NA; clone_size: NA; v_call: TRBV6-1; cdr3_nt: TGTGCCAGCAGGGAAGACAGAGACTGGGAAAAACTGTTTTTT; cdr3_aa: CASREDRDWEKLFF
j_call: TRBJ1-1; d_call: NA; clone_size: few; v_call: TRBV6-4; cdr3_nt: TGTGCCAGCAGTGAAGGGGTGGGCACTGAAGCTTTCTTT; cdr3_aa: CASSEGVGTEAFF
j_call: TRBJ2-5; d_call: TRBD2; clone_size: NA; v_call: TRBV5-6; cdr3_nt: TGTGCCAGCAGCTTGCCCAGCGGGAACCAAGAGACCCAGTACTTC; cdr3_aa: CASSLPSGNQETQYF
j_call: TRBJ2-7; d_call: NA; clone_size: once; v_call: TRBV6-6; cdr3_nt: TGTGCCAGCAGTTATTCGTCCCCAAACTACGAGCAGTACTTC; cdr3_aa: CASSYSSPNYEQYF
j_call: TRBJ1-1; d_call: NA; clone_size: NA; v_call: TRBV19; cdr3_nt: TGTGCCAGTAGTATAGGGACAGACACTGAAGCTTTCTTT; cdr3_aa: CASSIGTDTEAFF
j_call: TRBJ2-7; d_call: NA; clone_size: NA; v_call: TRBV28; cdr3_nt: TGTGCCAGCAGTTTTAAGGGCAGGAGCTCCTACGAGCAGTACTTC; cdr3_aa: CASSFKGRSSYEQYF
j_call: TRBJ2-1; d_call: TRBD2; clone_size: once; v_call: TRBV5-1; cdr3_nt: TGCGCCAGCAAGGAGGTGTTAGCGGGAGGGAACCACAATGAGCAGTTCTTC; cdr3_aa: CASKEVLAGGNHNEQFF
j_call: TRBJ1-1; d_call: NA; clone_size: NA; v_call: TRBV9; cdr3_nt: TGTGCCAGCAGCGCCTTTCGTGCGGACACTGAAGCTTTCTTT; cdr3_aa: CASSAFRADTEAFF
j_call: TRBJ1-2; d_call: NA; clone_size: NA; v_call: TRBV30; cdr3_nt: TGTGCCTGGAGTAGTAGGACAGAGGATGGCTACACCTTC; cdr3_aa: CAWSSRTEDGYTF
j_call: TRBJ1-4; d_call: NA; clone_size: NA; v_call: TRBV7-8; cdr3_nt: TGTGCCAGCAGCTTAGTTCGGCAGCAGTCCGGCCAACTGTTTTTT; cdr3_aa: CASSLVRQQSGQLFF
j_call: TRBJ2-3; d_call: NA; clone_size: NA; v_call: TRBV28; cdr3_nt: TGTGCCAGCAGTTCTTTCACAGATACGCAGTATTTT; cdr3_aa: CASSSFTDTQYF
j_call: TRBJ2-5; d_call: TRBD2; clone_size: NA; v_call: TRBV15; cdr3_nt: TGTGCCACCAGCAAAAGACTAGCGGGAGAGGAGACCCAGTACTTC; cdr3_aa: CATSKRLAGEETQYF
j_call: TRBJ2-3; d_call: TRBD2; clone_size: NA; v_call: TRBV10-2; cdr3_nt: TGCGCCAGCAGGGAGGGCGGGAGGGGAAACACAGATACGCAGTATTTT; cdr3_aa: CASREGGRGNTDTQYF
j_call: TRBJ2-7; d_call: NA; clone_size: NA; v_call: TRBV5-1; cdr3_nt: TGCGCCAGCAGCTTGGGGGGGAGGTCCTCCTACGAGCAGTACTTC; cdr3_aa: CASSLGGRSSYEQYF
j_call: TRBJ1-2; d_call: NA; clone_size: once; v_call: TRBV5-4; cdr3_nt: TGTGCCAGCAGCCGGGACACGAGCTATGGCTACACCTTC; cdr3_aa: CASSRDTSYGYTF
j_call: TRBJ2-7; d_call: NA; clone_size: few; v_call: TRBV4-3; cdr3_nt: TGCGCCAGCAGCCAAGATCACGCACTAGGGTACGAGCAGTACTTC; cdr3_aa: CASSQDHALGYEQYF
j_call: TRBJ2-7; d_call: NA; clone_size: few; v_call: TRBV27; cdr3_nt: TGTGCCAGCAGTTTACGATGGGAGGTTGGGTACGAGCAGTACTTC; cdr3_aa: CASSLRWEVGYEQYF
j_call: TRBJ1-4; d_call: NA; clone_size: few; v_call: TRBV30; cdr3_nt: TGTGCCTGGAGGCAGGGTACTAATGAAAAACTGTTTTTT; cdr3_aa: CAWRQGTNEKLFF
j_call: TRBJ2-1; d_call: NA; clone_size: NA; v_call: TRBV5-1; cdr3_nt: TGCGCCAGCAGTAACACAAAGCGGAATGAGCAGTTCTTC; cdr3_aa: CASSNTKRNEQFF
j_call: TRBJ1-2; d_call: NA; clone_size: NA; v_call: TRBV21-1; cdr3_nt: TGTGCCAGCAGCAAAAGGGGACAGGGAGATGGCTACACCTTC; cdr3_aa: CASSKRGQGDGYTF
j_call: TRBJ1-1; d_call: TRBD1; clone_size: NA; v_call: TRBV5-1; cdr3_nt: TGCGCCAGCCAGACAGGGCAGAACACTGAAGCTTTCTTT; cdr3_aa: CASQTGQNTEAFF
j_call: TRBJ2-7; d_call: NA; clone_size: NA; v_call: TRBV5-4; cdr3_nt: TGTGCCAGCAGCTTCTCGGACAGCCCTTACGAGCAGTACTTC; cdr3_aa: CASSFSDSPYEQYF
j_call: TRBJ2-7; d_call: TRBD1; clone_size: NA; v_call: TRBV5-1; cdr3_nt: TGCGCCAGCAGCTTGGCCGCAGGGGGCCAAAACTACGAGCAGTACTTC; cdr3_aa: CASSLAAGGQNYEQYF
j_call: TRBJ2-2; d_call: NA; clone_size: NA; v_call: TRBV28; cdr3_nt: TGTGCCAGCAGTCTGGGGCATGCGAACACCGGGGAGCTGTTTTTT; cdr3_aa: CASSLGHANTGELFF
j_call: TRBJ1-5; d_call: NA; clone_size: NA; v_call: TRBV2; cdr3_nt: TGTGCCAGCAGTCCCACGACCTCGGGCAATCAGCCCCAGCATTTT; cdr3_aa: CASSPTTSGNQPQHF
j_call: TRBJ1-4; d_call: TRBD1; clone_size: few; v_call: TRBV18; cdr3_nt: TGTGCCAGCTCACCATGGGGACAGGGAGGTGAAAAACTGTTTTTT; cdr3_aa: CASSPWGQGGEKLFF
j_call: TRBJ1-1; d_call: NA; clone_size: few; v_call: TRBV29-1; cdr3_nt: TGCAGCGTCGGGGGACGGAACACTGAAGCTTTCTTT; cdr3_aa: CSVGGRNTEAFF
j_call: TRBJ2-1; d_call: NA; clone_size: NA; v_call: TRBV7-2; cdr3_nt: TGTGCCAGCAGCCAAAGGTGGGGAGATGAGCAGTTCTTC; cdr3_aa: CASSQRWGDEQFF
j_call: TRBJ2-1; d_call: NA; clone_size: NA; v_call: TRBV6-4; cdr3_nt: TGTGCCAGCAGTGAGGTAGCCAGCTCCTACAATGAGCAGTTCTTC; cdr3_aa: CASSEVASSYNEQFF
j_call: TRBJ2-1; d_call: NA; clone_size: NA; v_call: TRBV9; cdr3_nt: TGTGCCAGCAGCGTATTCGGGAGCTCGGGAAATGAGCAGTTCTTC; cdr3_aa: CASSVFGSSGNEQFF
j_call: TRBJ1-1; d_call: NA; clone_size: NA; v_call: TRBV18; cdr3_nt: TGTGCCAGCTCACCGACCGGGATGGCTCCTGAAGCTTTCTTT; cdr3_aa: CASSPTGMAPEAFF
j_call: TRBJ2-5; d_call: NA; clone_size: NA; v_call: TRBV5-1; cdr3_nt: TGCGCCAGCAACTTGGGACGGACGTCTAGCGTCGGGGAGACCCAGTACTTC; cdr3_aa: CASNLGRTSSVGETQYF
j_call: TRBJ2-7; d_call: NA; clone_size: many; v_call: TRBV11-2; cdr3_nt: TGTGCCAGCAGCTTAGATCTGCAGGCGATGCAGTACTTC; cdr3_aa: CASSLDLQAMQYF
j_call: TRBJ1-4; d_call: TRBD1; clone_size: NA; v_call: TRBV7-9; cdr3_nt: TGTGCCAGCACCACAGGGGTAGGGGGGCGCGGCGAAAAACTGTTTTTT; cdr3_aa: CASTTGVGGRGEKLFF
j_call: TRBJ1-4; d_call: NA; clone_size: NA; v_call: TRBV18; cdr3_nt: TGTGCCAGCTCACCACCGGCAGGGAGCGGTGAAAAACTGTTTTTT; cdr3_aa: CASSPPAGSGEKLFF
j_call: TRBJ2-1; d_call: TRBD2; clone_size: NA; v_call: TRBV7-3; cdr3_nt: TGTGCCAGCAGCTCGAGCGGGGGAGTGGGGTTGAATGAGCAGTTCTTC; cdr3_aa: CASSSSGGVGLNEQFF
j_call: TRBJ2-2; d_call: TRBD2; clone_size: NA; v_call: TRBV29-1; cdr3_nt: TGCAGCGTTCTTTCGACTAGCGGGAGCGCCGGGGAGCTGTTTTTT; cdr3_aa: CSVLSTSGSAGELFF
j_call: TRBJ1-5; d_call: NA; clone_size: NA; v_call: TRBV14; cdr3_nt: TGTGCCAGCAGTCAGGGGTGGGGGCAGCCCCAGCATTTT; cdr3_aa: CASSQGWGQPQHF